Following are 26 T cell receptor beta chains from one sample sequenced in a study of shared clonotypes between healthy human individuals. The data were produced by immunoSEQ multiplex PCR, yet TCRdb's version contains in-frame clones alone and is incomplete. The sample records roughly 1.4 million clones, about 98.5% being singletons. The specimen was naive CD4+ T cells sorted from blood. The subset denotes: CD45RA+ positively selected. The receptors shown here come from a man aged 30-40 years in good health.

The chain uses TRBV7-2 and TRBJ1-3; D call uncertain. The germline gives CDR1 SGHTA, CDR2 FQGNSA. The length of the CDR3 is 16 residues. V shed 1 base and J shed 0 bases, with 10 bases lying between them. The DNA of the CDR3 is TGTGCCAGCAGCTTAGGCCCGGCCGACTCTGGAAACACCATATATTTT. This codes for CASSLGPADSGNTIYF.

The chain couples TRBV5-8 to TRBJ1-5, with D unclear. This CDR3 is built from 15 residues. Trimming took off 5 bases at V and 4 bases at J, with 16 bases between the two ends. Germline-derived CDR1 and CDR2 are SGHTS and YDEGEE. The CDR3 loop reads CASRSTPWANQPQHF. The CDR3, as DNA: TGTGCCAGCAGATCGACCCCCTGGGCGAATCAGCCCCAGCATTTT.

This chain links TRBV9 with TRBJ2-1, with 10 bases lining up with TRBD2. V lost 3 bases and J lost 7; bases outside the gene matches: 7. In germline, CDR1 is SGDLS, CDR2 YYNGEE. The CDR3 contains 15 residues. The CDR3 nucleotides are TGTGCCAGCAGCGGCCTAGCGGGAGAGGGGAATGAGCAGTTCTTC. It is translated as CASSGLAGEGNEQFF.

This chain connects TRBV10-1 to TRBJ1-5; 7 bases match TRBD1. There are 16 residues in the CDR3. The trim removed 11 bases at V and 6 bases at J, leaving 19 bases unmatched. Germline-derived CDR1 and CDR2 are WNHNN and SYGVQD (reference sequence). The CDR3 DNA follows: TGCGCCCCCAGGGGGAACAGAACGGGGAACACTCAGCCCCAGCATTTT. As protein: CAPRGNRTGNTQPQHF.

The chain combines TRBV5-1 with TRBJ2-2; D gene uncertain. The germline V and J ends were trimmed by 5 bases and 3 bases, with 8 bases remaining between them. Looked up from germline, CDR1 is SGHRS and CDR2 is YFSETQ. This CDR3 contains 13 residues. CDR3 amino acids: CASRPVDTGELFF. DNA of the CDR3: TGCGCCAGCAGGCCCGTAGACACCGGGGAGCTGTTTTTT.

The CDR3 region is CASSQDGLNTGELFF. In DNA form, the CDR3 reads TGTGCCAGCAGCCAAGATGGGCTGAACACCGGGGAGCTGTTTTTT. The V gene is TRBV4-2, the J gene TRBJ2-2; D uncertain. V lost 0 bases and J 1 base, leaving 6 bases between the germline ends. CDR1 and CDR2 from the germline V gene are LGHNA and YNFKEQ. The CDR3 covers 15 residues.

This chain connects TRBV2 to TRBJ2-7; D is ambiguous. The V gene lost 7 bases and the J gene lost 5 bases, with 15 bases spanning the gap. Germline CDR1 reads SNHLY; CDR2 reads FYNNEI. This CDR3 spans 13 amino acids. The CDR3 nucleotides read TGTGCCAGCAAGGGCAGTAGAGGAGACGAGCAGTACTTC. Protein: CASKGSRGDEQYF. The full variable domain, in which reference TRBV2 and TRBJ2-7 provide the parts outside the CDR3, is EPEVTQTPSHQVTQMGQEVILRCVPISNHLYFYWYRQILGQKVEFLVSFYNNEISEKSEIFDDQFSVERPDGSNFTLKIRSTKLEDSAMYFCASKGSRGDEQYFGPGTRLTVT.

The chain employs TRBV5-5 and TRBJ1-5, with 7 bases fitting TRBD1. This CDR3 spans 16 amino acids. The ends lost 2 bases at V and 1 base at J; junction bases unmatched: 6. The V gene's germline CDR1 is SGHKS and CDR2 YYEKEE (reference sequence). The CDR3 DNA follows: TGTGCCAGCAGCTTTCTCCCGACAGGGAGCAATCAGCCCCAGCATTTT. Translated: CASSFLPTGSNQPQHF.

The V gene is TRBV27, the J gene TRBJ2-2; D may be TRBD1 (5 bases). The CDR3 sequence is 15 residues long. Trimming took 2 bases from V and 5 from J, leaving 12 bases between them. CDR1 is MNHEY, CDR2 SMNVEV, per germline (reference sequence). CDR3 amino acids: CASSLRAGITGELFF. The CDR3, as DNA: TGTGCCAGCAGTTTAAGGGCAGGGATAACCGGGGAGCTGTTTTTT.

This clone was observed a few times. This specimen includes other DNA sequences encoding the same CDR3. The chain links TRBV28 to TRBJ1-2; D not certain. V lost 2 bases and J lost 1, with 2 bases in between. Germline CDR1 and CDR2: MDHEN and SYDVKM. The CDR3 length is 12 residues. CDR3 nucleotide sequence: TGTGCCAGCAGTTTACGTAACTATGGCTACACCTTC. As protein: CASSLRNYGYTF.

This chain links TRBV29-1 with TRBJ2-5, with TRBD2 as a possible D gene (5 bases). Germline V gene sequence: CDR1 SQVTM, CDR2 ANQGSEA. Between the trimmed V and J ends, which lost 6 bases and 5 bases, there was a span of 16 bases. The CDR3 is 13 residues long. As DNA, the CDR3 is TGCAGCGTGTCGGCGCCTTCGGGGGAGACCCAGTACTTC. It specifies CSVSAPSGETQYF.

The V gene is TRBV7-6, the J gene TRBJ1-1; perhaps TRBD1 as D (5 bases). Germline CDR1 and CDR2: SGHVS and FNYEAQ. This CDR3 has 14 amino acids. V dropped 5 bases and J dropped 0 bases, with 10 bases sitting between them. CDR3 DNA: TGTGCCAGCAGCCGACAGACTTTGAACACTGAAGCTTTCTTT. It codes for CASSRQTLNTEAFF. Full variable domain (outside the CDR3, taken from reference TRBV7-6 and TRBJ1-1): GAGVSQSPRYKVTKRGQDVALRCDPISGHVSLYWYRQALGQGPEFLTYFNYEAQQDKSGLPNDRFSAERPEGSISTLTIQRTEQRDSAMYRCASSRQTLNTEAFFGQGTRLTVV.

CDR3 protein: CASSVDSNKDTIYF. The CDR3 DNA sequence: TGTGCCAGCAGCGTCGACAGCAACAAAGACACCATATATTTT. The V gene is TRBV27, the J gene TRBJ1-3, with D possibly being TRBD1 (5 bases). CDR1 and CDR2 from the germline V gene are MNHEY and SMNVEV (reference sequence). V lost 6 bases and J lost 8, with 17 bases in between. This CDR3 region has 14 residues.

V and J are TRBV18 and TRBJ1-5; the D is unclear. Germline assignment: CDR1 KGHSH and CDR2 LQKENI. The V and J ends lost 2 bases and 3 bases respectively, with 8 bases between them. The CDR3 runs 14 residues. The CDR3 DNA reads TGTGCCAGCTCACCAGGCAGGAACAATCAGCCCCAGCATTTT. The encoded protein is CASSPGRNNQPQHF.

V is TRBV12-5 and J is TRBJ2-2; 10 bases line up with TRBD2. Trimming at V came to 5 bases and at J to 5 bases, leaving 5 bases not matched to a gene. This CDR3 contains 15 residues. In germline, CDR1 is LGHNT, CDR2 FRNRAP. CDR3 sequence (DNA): TGTGCTAGTGGTCCGGGACTAGCGTTGACCGGGGAGCTGTTTTTT. The encoded protein is CASGPGLALTGELFF.

The J gene is TRBJ2-2, the V gene TRBV27; the match to TRBD2 covers 8 bases. CDR1 and CDR2 (germline): MNHEY, SMNVEV (reference sequence). The CDR3 runs to 17 residues. V gave up 4 bases and J gave up 7 bases; unmatched junction bases: 14. The CDR3 bases are TGTGCCAGCAGTTACACAACAACCAGCGGGAGACACGGGGAGCTGTTTTTT. Translating it yields CASSYTTTSGRHGELFF.

The V and J genes are TRBV28 and TRBJ1-5; D might be TRBD1 (5 bases). Trimming removed 2 bases at V and 4 bases at J, with 15 bases between. The germline V gene has CDR1 MDHEN and CDR2 SYDVKM. The length of the CDR3 is 16 residues. The CDR3 DNA is TGTGCCAGCAGTTTACGGGGGGGTTTCGGTAATCAGCCCCAGCATTTT. It encodes CASSLRGGFGNQPQHF.

This chain uses TRBV5-1 with TRBJ2-5; no firm D call. The V and J ends lost 1 base and 4 bases respectively, with 11 bases between them. There are 14 residues in the CDR3. Germline V lookup: CDR1 SGHRS, CDR2 YFSETQ. As DNA, the CDR3 is TGCGCCAGCAGCTTGATGGGTAGGTCAGAGACCCAGTACTTC. Translating it yields CASSLMGRSETQYF.

A note on this clone: The identical CDR3 is also encoded by other nucleotide sequences in the sample. The V gene is TRBV7-2, the J gene TRBJ2-7, with D hard to call. Germline V CDR1 and CDR2: SGHTA, FQGNSA. Trimming removed 4 bases from V and 0 bases from J, with 4 bases in between. CDR3 length: 12 amino acids. Here the CDR3 DNA reads TGTGCCAGCAGCTCATACTCCTACGAGCAGTACTTC. Translating gives CASSSYSYEQYF.

This chain's CDR3 is CASSQEGLVYEQYF. The CDR3 nucleotides read TGTGCCAGCAGCCAAGAGGGACTAGTATACGAGCAGTACTTC. V gene TRBV14 combines with J gene TRBJ2-7; 8 bases fit TRBD2. Looked up from germline, CDR1 is SGHDN and CDR2 is FVKESK. The V and J ends lost 0 bases and 4 bases, in that order; junction bases with no gene match: 2. The CDR3 has 14 amino acids.

The V and J genes are TRBV7-2 and TRBJ2-1; D is ambiguous. Per the germline V gene, CDR1 is SGHTA and CDR2 is FQGNSA. V was cut by 1 base and J by 2 bases, with 9 bases left in between. CDR3 size: 15 residues. The CDR3 coding sequence is TGTGCCAGCAGCTTAGTCGCAGCGACCTACAATGAGCAGTTCTTC. Its translation: CASSLVAATYNEQFF.

Remarks on this clone: This same CDR3 is encoded by further DNA sequences in the sample. The rearrangement links TRBV9 to TRBJ2-3; TRBD2 aligns across 8 bases. Per germline, CDR1 SGDLS and CDR2 YYNGEE. There are 14 residues in the CDR3. The junction had 2 bases not matched to a gene; V was cut back by 1 base and J by 4 bases. In DNA form, the CDR3 reads TGTGCCAGCAGCGTAAACGGGAGGGCAGATACGCAGTATTTT. It encodes CASSVNGRADTQYF. The whole variable domain, filled in from reference TRBV9 and TRBJ2-3, reads DSGVTQTPKHLITATGQRVTLRCSPRSGDLSVYWYQQSLDQGLQFLIQYYNGEERAKGNILERFSAQQFPDLHSELNLSSLELGDSALYFCASSVNGRADTQYFGPGTRLTVL.

The rearrangement links TRBV4-1 to TRBJ1-4, with D possibly being TRBD1 (5 bases). The CDR3 totals 16 residues. The V end was cut by 0 bases, the J end by 0 bases, with 8 bases between. Germline CDR1 and CDR2: MGHRA and YSYEKL. The CDR3 region has the DNA TGCGCCAGCAGCCAAGAAACCAGGGCAACTAATGAAAAACTGTTTTTT. The encoded protein is CASSQETRATNEKLFF.

The V call is TRBV28, the J call TRBJ1-1; TRBD1 might be the D (6 bases). Germline V gene lookup returns CDR1 MDHEN and CDR2 SYDVKM. This CDR3 region has 14 residues. The ends were cut back, 3 bases at V and 5 bases at J, with 13 bases in the middle. The CDR3 coding sequence is TGTGCCAGCAGTTTTAGGGGGGGCGGAACTGAAGCTTTCTTT. It codes for CASSFRGGGTEAFF. The complete variable domain, with remaining parts taken from reference TRBV28 and TRBJ1-1, reads DVKVTQSSRYLVKRTGEKVFLECVQDMDHENMFWYRQDPGLGLRLIYFSYDVKMKEKGDIPEGYSVSREKKERFSLILESASTNQTSMYLCASSFRGGGTEAFFGQGTRLTVV.

J is TRBJ2-3 and V is TRBV7-9, with D possibly matching TRBD2 (6 bases). Germline-derived CDR1 and CDR2 are SEHNR and FQNEAQ (reference sequence). The CDR3 extends over 15 amino acids. Trimming took 0 bases from V and 4 from J, leaving 11 bases between them. The CDR3 spells CASSLAVGLSDTQYF. The DNA for the CDR3 is TGTGCCAGCAGCTTAGCAGTAGGACTATCAGATACGCAGTATTTT. Combining the CDR3 with reference TRBV7-9 and TRBJ2-3 gives the whole variable domain DTGVSQNPRHKITKRGQNVTFRCDPISEHNRLYWYRQTLGQGPEFLTYFQNEAQLEKSRLLSDRFSAERPKGSFSTLEIQRTEQGDSAMYLCASSLAVGLSDTQYFGPGTRLTVL.

The chain combines TRBV25-1 with TRBJ2-7, with 10 bases aligning to TRBD1. V gave up 5 bases and J gave up 3 bases; unmatched junction bases: 13. CDR1 is MGHDK and CDR2 is SYGVNS in the germline V gene. The CDR3 is made up of 17 amino acids. CDR3 DNA sequence: TGTGCCAGCAGTACCTGGGACAGGGGATTTCCTAACTACGAGCAGTACTTC. It codes for CASSTWDRGFPNYEQYF.